Listed here are 9 T cell receptor beta chains from one sample, sequenced in a study of blood T cell repertoires in COVID-19. TCRdb's copy holds only in-frame clones and misses some; the assay was immunoSEQ multiplex PCR. The top ten clones hold roughly 7.1% of a sample with 350,000 to 400,000 clones, around nine tenths of them seen once. Sequencing was done on a sample of peripheral blood. Every receptor here comes from a woman aged 55-69 years with COVID-19, enrolled during active disease.

CDR3 in amino acids: CASSQGDEQFF. The CDR3 DNA sequence: TGTGCCAGCAGCCAGGGAGATGAGCAGTTCTTC. The chain is built from TRBV3-1 (or the pseudogene TRBV3-2) and TRBJ2-1; tentatively, D is TRBD2 (5 bases). Germline-derived CDR1 and CDR2 are LGHDT and YNNKEL (reference sequence). V lost 3 bases, J lost 8 bases, and 5 bases lay in between. The CDR3 runs 11 residues.

This chain joins TRBV6-5 and TRBJ1-6; D unclear. Deletions cut 5 bases from V and 6 bases from J, with 14 bases between. This CDR3 has 15 amino acids. Germline CDR1 and CDR2: MNHEY and SVGAGI. CDR3 in DNA: TGTGCCAGCAGTCCCTATCCCGGCGGTAATTCACCCCTCCACTTT. Its protein is CASSPYPGGNSPLHF.

J is TRBJ1-2 and V is TRBV5-1; TRBD1 might be the D (5 bases). This CDR3 is 15 amino acids long. Germline V gene data show CDR1 as SGHRS and CDR2 as YFSETQ. Trimming left V 0 bases short and J 4 bases short, with 13 bases between. The CDR3 DNA sequence: TGCGCCAGCAGCTTGGAGGCGGGGGGAAGCTATGGCTACACCTTC. It yields the protein CASSLEAGGSYGYTF.

This chain connects TRBV28 to TRBJ2-7, with D uncertain. The CDR3 has 13 residues. The V gene lost 5 bases and the J gene lost 3 bases, with 11 bases spanning the gap. Germline V CDR1 and CDR2: MDHEN, SYDVKM. The CDR3 reads CASSVSTGYEQYF. CDR3 in DNA: TGTGCCAGCAGTGTATCGACGGGCTACGAGCAGTACTTC.

V usage is TRBV7-8 and J usage is TRBJ2-7, with 7 bases identical to TRBD1. Germline lookup yields CDR1 SGHVS and CDR2 FQNEAQ. The CDR3 length is 17 residues. Trimming cost V 5 bases and J 1 base; bases outside gene matches: 14. Here the CDR3 DNA reads TGTGCCAGCAGCCGAACGTCCGACAGGGTTGCGTCCTACGAGCAGTACTTC. This sequence encodes CASSRTSDRVASYEQYF.

V and J are TRBV5-4 and TRBJ2-1; D is ambiguous. V was trimmed by 0 bases and J by 5 bases, leaving 12 bases between them. Germline CDR1 and CDR2: SGHNT and YYREEE (reference sequence). The CDR3 covers 15 residues. CDR3 nucleotide sequence: TGTGCCAGCAGCTTGGATCAGGCAGAACACAATGAGCAGTTCTTC. Its translation: CASSLDQAEHNEQFF.

This chain joins TRBV18 and TRBJ1-1; TRBD1 matches 9 bases. Germline V gives CDR1 KGHSH, CDR2 LQKENI. The CDR3 spans 15 residues. V was clipped by 2 bases and J by 4 bases; unmatched bases: 5. The CDR3 DNA reads TGTGCCAGCTCACCATCTCGGGACAGGGTCACTGAAGCTTTCTTT. It codes for CASSPSRDRVTEAFF.

This chain joins TRBV4-1 and TRBJ1-1, with 8 bases identical to TRBD1. CDR1 MGHRA and CDR2 YSYEKL come from the germline V gene. The CDR3 contains 13 residues. V was pared by 5 bases and J by 7 bases, with 6 bases of the junction left unmatched. DNA for the CDR3: TGCGCCAGCAGCTACGGACAGGGAGGTGAAGCTTTCTTT. Its translation is CASSYGQGGEAFF.

V and J are TRBV5-1 and TRBJ1-1; weak D call: TRBD1 (6 bases). Germline CDR1 SGHRS, CDR2 YFSETQ. V shed 6 bases and J shed 1 base, with 13 bases lying between them. The CDR3 runs to 14 residues. In DNA form, the CDR3 reads TGCGCCAGCACTCCGGGACAACCGAACACTGAAGCTTTCTTT. Residues: CASTPGQPNTEAFF.